This T cell receptor beta chain was captured by sequencing in a study of blood T cell repertoires in COVID-19. V lost 4 bases, J lost 4 bases, and 12 bases stayed unmatched. CDR3 size: 17 residues. Germline V gives CDR1 SGHNT, CDR2 YYREEE (reference sequence). Only one count was recorded for this clone. The assay was immunoSEQ multiplex PCR, and TCRdb's table has in-frame clones only and misses some. The data show 450,000 or so clones, with approximately 90% seen just once and less than 0.95% held by the top ten. Sequencing was performed on peripheral blood. This receptor was taken from a man between 18 and 29 years old with COVID-19, enrolled during active disease. This chain uses TRBV5-4 with TRBJ2-5, with TRBD2 identical over 11 bases. The CDR3 DNA follows: TGTGCCAGCAGCACGAGACTAGCGGGAATATGGGTAGAGACCCAGTACTTC. It translates to CASSTRLAGIWVETQYF.